This entry concerns a single T cell receptor beta chain. The age range of participants was 18 to 89 years, with residence in some 25 US areas. Cohort assignment relied on participant-reported clinical history. Original data processing: Nucleated cell number was recorded as an estimate derived from reference gene primer amplification. Only in-frame clones appear in the TCRdb table, and some are missing; sequencing was by immunoSEQ multiplex PCR. That table furnishes V, J and clone size, whereas the DNA furnished D and trimming. The sample yields just over 150,000 clones, 70% to 90% seen once. These data belong to a study of blood T cell repertoires in COVID-19. On the study more broadly: Acute-phase and convalescent COVID-19 samples originated in the United States, Italy and Spain.

In germline, CDR1 is SGHRS, CDR2 YFSETQ. This CDR3 spans 14 amino acids. The V end was cut by 4 bases, the J end by 6 bases, with 17 bases between. The rearrangement links TRBV5-1 to TRBJ2-7; D perhaps matches TRBD1 (7 bases). Sequencing was carried out using PBMCs or T cells enriched from blood (not recorded which). The receptor's source is a woman aged 45-59 years who had recovered from COVID-19. CDR3 region: CASSPDREAGEQYF. CDR3 in DNA: TGCGCCAGCAGCCCAGACAGGGAGGCCGGCGAGCAGTACTTC. The entire variable domain, with the rest obtained from reference TRBV5-1 and TRBJ2-7, is as follows: KAGVTQTPRYLIKTRGQQVTLSCSPISGHRSVSWYQQTPGQGLQFLFEYFSETQRNKGNFPGRFSGRQFSNSRSEMNVSTLELGDSALYLCASSPDREAGEQYFGPGTRLTVT.